This record concerns one T cell receptor (beta chain) sequence. What this receptor recognizes is not known. No base quality information exists; no much larger clone differs at one position. V is trimmed back by 0 bases and J by 1 base, and the junction contains 0 bases that no gene match accounts for. CDR1 and CDR2, per the germline V gene, are SGDLS and YYNGEE. Measured from the cysteine to the phenylalanine, the CDR3 is 15 residues long. The sequence is cut down to CDR3 DNA, 45 bases in frame from base 1. The sample originates from a study of cytomegalovirus exposure and HLA in healthy donors (dated by TCRdb to about 2017). Describing the broader study: In an earlier analysis of 587 of the donors, under 300 Gb of sequence data and roughly 100 million unique TCR beta sequences from about 179 million T cells were reported. To decide whether each TCR beta V gene segment behaved as functional or pseudogenic, an earlier analysis of some 600 of the donors relied on high-throughput TCR beta sequencing. Donor age, sex, ethnicity and CMV serostatus were collected together with the repertoire data. Typing coverage differed by locus: A, B, C, DRB1 and DQB1 were typed in about 620-640 donors, DQA1 in approximately 520, DPA1 in some 600, and DPB1 in 472. HLA typing included class I and class II loci at four-digit resolution. Among the roughly 370 genotyped donors, roughly 80% belonged to the genetic ancestry cluster associated with self-reported Caucasian donors. A later genetic analysis used genome-wide SNP genotypes for 398 of the 666 donors, treating that subset as a discovery cohort. Roughly 5 DR-DQ haplotypes were handled as single units for association and clustering, since linkage in the cohort was strong. All discovery cohort repertoires had been generated using a single sequencing platform. Among around 400 genotyped donors of the cohort, an average of about 220,000 unique TCR beta nucleotide sequences was sequenced per donor, of which about 20% were non-productive. In a later analysis, previously published TCR beta repertoires from several hundred donors were re-analyzed and high-resolution HLA genotyping was added so that TCR occurrence patterns could be studied. In the later analysis, no new phenotypic data were used to find candidate immune exposures; instead, reliance was placed on TCR beta sequences and their occurrence across donors. Using immunosequencing, the study profiled T cell repertoires from approximately 700 subjects and related those repertoires to cytomegalovirus serostatus. In addition to the first cohort of several hundred subjects, a separate validation cohort of around 110 different subjects was used. The study combined high-throughput TCR immunosequencing, statistical association of individual TCRs with disease status, and machine learning to predict cytomegalovirus infection status. The study was designed to test whether signatures of past pathogen exposure could be identified by cataloging public T cell receptors. About 280 gigabases of sequencing data and approximately 85 million unique TCR sequences were included in an early release covering roughly 600 HLA-typed donors.

Libraries were prepared through the immunoSEQ multiplex PCR assay. A mixture of 60 forward primers for TCR Vbeta segments and 13 reverse primers for TCR Jbeta segments was used in the multiplex PCR. The CDR3 region of rearranged TCR beta genes was amplified from genomic DNA by a multiplex PCR assay. Amplified TCR beta libraries were sequenced as 87-base-pair reads on the Illumina HiSeq System. Per the authors' processing: A later analysis tallied tens of millions of unique TCR beta chains across the 700 or so repertoires, and approximately 11 million of those chains were shared by two or more donors. Raw reads were error-corrected and collapsed into unique sequences by a nearest-neighbor algorithm in which closely related sequences were merged to remove PCR and sequencing errors. Alignment of CDR3 sequences to IMGT reference sequences was used to assign V, D and J gene segments. For a sequence to be retained, a match of at least six nucleotides to both a V gene segment and a J gene segment was required. Rearrangements were called productive when the CDR3 lacked stop codons and stayed in frame with V and J; all others were non-productive. Following IMGT convention, CDR3 was defined as the stretch from the second conserved V-encoded cysteine to the conserved J-encoded phenylalanine. In an earlier analysis of more than 550 of the donors, sequences lacking an unambiguous match to a single V gene segment were excluded. An earlier analysis of over 450 of the donors classified V segments as functional when productive rearrangements were above 56.7% and as segregating when the standard deviation between donors was above 5%. A statistical classification framework was developed to diagnose cytomegalovirus status using the catalog of TCR beta chain sequences. A later analysis assigned V and J genes by comparing TCR nucleotide sequences with IMGT/GENE-DB human TR gene sequences. A later analysis assigned CDR3 sequences and most-parsimonious VDJ recombination scenarios with the TCRdist pipeline. In a later analysis, each TCR beta chain was defined by its CDR3 amino acid sequence together with its V-gene family, and reads lacking a unique V-gene family were excluded. As a way to deal with suspected cross-contamination and a sequencing artifact, a later analysis dropped over 550 nucleotide sequences that were highly shared and had low generation probability. A later analysis calculated a clonal expansion index for each public chain from normalized within-repertoire ranks of inferred template counts. Generation probabilities in a later analysis came from a VDJ recombination model fitted to out-of-frame rearrangements, and those results were checked against IGoR. In a later analysis, hypergeometric tests were used to score TCR-TCR, TCR-HLA and TCR-CMV co-occurrence, with a repertoire-size bias correction applied to TCR pairs. A later analysis estimated false discovery rates by permuting HLA or CMV assignments 20 times. A later analysis grouped co-occurring TCRs with DBSCAN, adding TCRdist sequence similarity when clustering within HLA-allele-positive subsets. For co-occurrence clustering, repertoires with fewer than 30,000 or more than 120,000 public chains were excluded, along with 5 or 6 repertoires with anomalous nucleotide sharing. The clones in this table, taken by TCRdb from immuneACCESS, are in-frame only. Not every clone is retained; where verified, under half of the shortfall comes from an unresolved V gene, and the cause of the rest is unknown. V and J calls and clone size are as listed in that table; D and trimming were resolved from the DNA. Within this sample are almost 200,000 clones, with roughly 85% of them counted one time only. The ten largest clones represent about 4.4% of the sample.

The cohort consisted of 670 or so healthy bone marrow donors. All cohort members were sampled while nominally healthy, although unrecorded immune exposures were likely present. The donor was CMV seropositive and was included in the group of around 300 seropositive cohort members. Every donor gave a peripheral blood sample, and the peripheral blood mononuclear cells from that sample were used for TCR beta sequencing. The Qiagen DNeasy Blood Extraction Kit was used to extract genomic DNA from the blood cell samples. General findings and caveats noted by the study authors: A total of about 150 TCR beta chains were listed by the study as associated with cytomegalovirus. The cohort was sequenced for TCR beta chains only, and without alpha or paired-chain data the features that could be detected were limited. Because some donors lacked HLA typing at each locus, the association tests relied only on the typed subset. The 87-base-pair reads could not distinguish some IMGT-functional V segments, including TRBV6-2 and TRBV6-3, so those segments were excluded. According to a later genetic analysis, donors in an Asian-associated ancestry cluster had fewer N-insertions in productive TCRs than the approximately 700-donor mean. In a later analysis, the rate of TCR association differed among HLA loci, with DRB1 alleles having the most associated TCRs and HLA-C alleles having the fewest. Cytomegalovirus status was reported to be diagnosed by the classifier with high specificity and sensitivity in both the original and validation cohorts. CMV serostatus was the only immune exposure information available for the cohort. Because counts were too low, roughly 18 rarely observed V segments, including chromosome 9 orphons, were left out of the earlier analysis of 587 of the donors. Roughly uniform sequencing depth across donors was assumed in presence/absence analyses, although this assumption may not hold. Most TCR sequences were observed very rarely across donors, whereas some public TCRs were present in many individuals. Correlated functional status among segregating V segments might reflect linkage disequilibrium, but an unknown experimental factor could not be ruled out. A further reported finding was that TCR beta sequences accurately predicted the HLA-A and HLA-B alleles for most subjects in the first cohort. In a later analysis, HLA-associated TCR beta chains were found to be more clonally expanded and to have lower generation probabilities than equally common non-associated chains. A later analysis reported that several top co-occurrence clusters appeared linked to parvovirus B19, influenza, CMV and Epstein-Barr virus. In an earlier analysis of roughly 500 of the donors, most TCR beta V segments appeared in productive rearrangements about 90% or about 30% of the time, broadly matching IMGT annotations. A group of highly shared sequence variants was considered likely to be a technical artifact of the sequencing pipeline. In vitro tests confirmed that three of the cytomegalovirus-associated TCR beta chains recognize cytomegalovirus antigens. The authors suggested that the approach could potentially be extended to other disease states and immunological phenotypes. When HLA alleles, especially DR and DQ, strongly co-occurred, attributing TCR associations to individual alleles was difficult. An association between a missense DCLRE1C variant and V-gene and J-gene trimming of TCR beta chains was found in a later genetic analysis and replicated in an independent cohort. Most CMV-associated TCR beta chains appeared to be HLA-restricted in a later analysis, and the HLA associations seemed to be driven largely by CMV exposure. At a false discovery rate of 0.05, a later analysis linked around 17,000 TCR beta sequences to specific HLA alleles.

The specimen was PBMCs. The TCR sequence derives from a woman aged 30 to 39 in good health and CMV-seropositive. The V and J genes are TRBV9 and TRBJ2-5, and TRBD2 aligns with 10 junction nucleotides. In nucleotides, the sequence is TGTGCCAGCAGCGTAGGGACTAGCGGCCAAGAGACCCAGTACTTC. Translated, this gives CASSVGTSGQETQYF.